This TCR beta chain comes out of a study of shared clonotypes between healthy human individuals (dated by TCRdb to the early 2020s). Concerning the study at large: The cohort comprised two women and a few men aged 18 to 49 years. Leukapheresis yielded between about 0.94 and 8.9 billion PBMCs per donor. For each donor, three plates each were used for CD4 naive and CD4 memory, two plates were used for CD8 naive, and one plate was used for CD8 memory. Blood TCR repertoires of 5 or 6 healthy adults were deeply sequenced to estimate repertoire size and the extent of clonotype sharing between individuals. Libraries were prepared and TCR repertoires were sequenced by different laboratories using diverse techniques, in order to increase sequencing depth and limit assay-specific biases.

The donors were healthy, HIV-negative adults who had no recently reported acute infections or vaccinations. Only Caucasian adults living in Nashville, Tennessee, USA were represented among the donors. CD4+ T cells were enriched by magnetic negative selection; naive cells were then positively selected on CD45RA, and the negative fraction formed the memory subset. Blood was collected by leukapheresis, and PBMCs were isolated by Ficoll-Histopaque density gradient centrifugation and then cryopreserved in liquid nitrogen vapor phase. Analytical flow cytometry was used to check the purity and quantity of every magnetically sorted T cell population. From each sorted fraction, genomic DNA was isolated and quantified by UV absorbance on a Nanodrop 2000c. Using the deep immunoSEQ assay, TCR CDR3 regions were amplified from genomic DNA by multiplex PCR. Genomic DNA extracted from each cell subset was distributed evenly over all wells of several immunoSEQ 96-well plates, and each plate served as one replicate. For sorted subsets, 200 ng of genomic DNA, equivalent to 30,000 or so T cell genomes, went into each replicate PCR. The purified libraries were quantified using a Qubit 3.0 fluorometer, sized with a Bioanalyzer 2100, and then quantified again using the KAPA Library Quantification kit. A separate single-read 150-cycle Illumina NextSeq 550 flow cell was used to sequence each immunoSEQ 96-well plate. Turning to the authors' computational methods: Because the immunoSEQ output held only junctional sequences and lacked quality scores, the filtering could not match the filtering applied to full-length reads. To assign V/J genes and CDR3, sequences were annotated against IMGT germline references using PyIR, a Python wrapper for IgBLAST v1.9. Any read was removed if the V/J assignment was weak (E-value above 1e-6), the CDR3 was missing, or the read contained stop codons, out-of-frame junctions, or ambiguous translated residues. V3J clonotypes were defined as sequences sharing an identical inferred V gene, J gene, and CDR3 amino acid sequence. Percentage overlap between repertoires was calculated by dividing the number of shared unique clonotypes by the size of the smaller repertoire. RTK rarefaction, the Chao1 estimator, and Recon v2.1 estimates of unobserved clonotypes were used to assess repertoire richness. Generation probabilities for all TCRbeta clonotypes obtained by the gDNA method from a handful of donors were computed using OLGA. TCRdb limited this immuneACCESS table to in-frame rearrangements with V and J called. A share of clones is missing; checked studies link under half to unresolved V genes, and the rest is unexplained. Clone size and the V and J calls come from that table; the DNA yielded D and trimming. This sample comprises some 2,500,000 clones, over 85% of them detected only once. The top ten constitute about 0.34% of the sample.

As concerns this clone: This clone's antigen is unknown. Per-base quality was not reported, and no clone a single base away is much larger than it.

What the research found in general, with its limitations: Sampling was limited to blood, and TCR repertoires in tissue likely differ from TCR repertoires in blood. The genetic and exposure-history diversity represented was limited by the small number of donors. Across a handful of donors, approximately 5% of naive CD4, roughly 3.4% of naive CD8, approximately 2.5% of memory CD4, and approximately 0.4% of memory CD8 clonotypes were shared. Incomplete sequencing was indicated by rarefaction of sorted-subset datasets, despite the large sequencing depth. Compared with non-shared clonotypes, clonotypes shared by all four sorted-subset donors had higher generation probabilities. Naive subsets generally had larger estimated clonotype richness than memory subsets. Pairwise subsampling led to the expectation that sequencing depth would affect the degree of clonotype sharing among donors.

V is cut by 1 base and J by 9 bases, and the space between the germline ends is 15 bases. The CDR3 holds 14 amino acids from the cysteine to the phenylalanine. Only the CDR3 region is kept as DNA, spanning 42 bases read in frame from base 1. CDR1 and CDR2 (KGHSH, LQKENI) derive from the germline V gene. The sequenced material came from naive CD4+ T cells from PBMCs. Explained via the paper, the cell subset or site label denotes: CD45RA+ positively selected. The receptor comes from a man aged 18 to 30 in good health. Some clones in this sample may be carry-over from other donors' samples. Recombination joined TRBV18 with TRBJ1-2; no D gene is confidently identified. At the DNA level, the sequence is TGTGCCAGCTCACCACTCTCGGGCCGCGAAAGCTACACCTTC. This encodes CASSPLSGRESYTF.